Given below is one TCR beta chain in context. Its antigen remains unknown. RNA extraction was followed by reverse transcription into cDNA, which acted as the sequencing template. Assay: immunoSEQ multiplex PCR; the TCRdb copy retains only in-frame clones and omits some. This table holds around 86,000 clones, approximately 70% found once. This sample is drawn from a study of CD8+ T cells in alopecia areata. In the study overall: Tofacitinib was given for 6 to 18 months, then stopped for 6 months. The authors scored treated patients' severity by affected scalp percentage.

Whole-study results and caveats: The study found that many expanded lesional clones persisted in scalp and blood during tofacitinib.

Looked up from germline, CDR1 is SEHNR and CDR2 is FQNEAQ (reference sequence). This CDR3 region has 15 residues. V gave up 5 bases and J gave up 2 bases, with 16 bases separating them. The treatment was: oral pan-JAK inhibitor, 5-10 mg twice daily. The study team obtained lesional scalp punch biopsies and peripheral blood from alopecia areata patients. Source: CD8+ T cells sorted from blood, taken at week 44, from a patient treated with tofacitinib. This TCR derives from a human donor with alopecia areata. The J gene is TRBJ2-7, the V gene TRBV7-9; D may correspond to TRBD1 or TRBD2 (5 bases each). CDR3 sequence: CASSPGPGSAYEQYF. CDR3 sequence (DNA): TGTGCCAGCAGCCCGGGGCCCGGGTCGGCCTACGAGCAGTACTTC.